This TCR beta chain stems from a study of T cell changes during pregnancy in multiple sclerosis. The CDR3 covers 16 residues. V was trimmed by 0 bases and J by 10 bases, leaving 21 bases between them. CDR1 MNHEY and CDR2 SVGAGI come from the germline V gene. Profiled with immunoSEQ multiplex PCR; TCRdb holds only in-frame clones, not every one. In the table there are some 100,000 clones, about 94% of which are singletons. The sequence was collected from a female donor with multiple sclerosis, enrolled in a pregnancy study. The chain employs TRBV6-5 and TRBJ2-5, with D possibly TRBD2 on 6 matching bases. The source was peripheral blood, collected before pregnancy. CDR3 region: CASSYSGGNAFRVQYF. In nucleotides, the CDR3 is TGTGCCAGCAGTTACTCGGGGGGAAACGCCTTTCGAGTCCAGTACTTC.